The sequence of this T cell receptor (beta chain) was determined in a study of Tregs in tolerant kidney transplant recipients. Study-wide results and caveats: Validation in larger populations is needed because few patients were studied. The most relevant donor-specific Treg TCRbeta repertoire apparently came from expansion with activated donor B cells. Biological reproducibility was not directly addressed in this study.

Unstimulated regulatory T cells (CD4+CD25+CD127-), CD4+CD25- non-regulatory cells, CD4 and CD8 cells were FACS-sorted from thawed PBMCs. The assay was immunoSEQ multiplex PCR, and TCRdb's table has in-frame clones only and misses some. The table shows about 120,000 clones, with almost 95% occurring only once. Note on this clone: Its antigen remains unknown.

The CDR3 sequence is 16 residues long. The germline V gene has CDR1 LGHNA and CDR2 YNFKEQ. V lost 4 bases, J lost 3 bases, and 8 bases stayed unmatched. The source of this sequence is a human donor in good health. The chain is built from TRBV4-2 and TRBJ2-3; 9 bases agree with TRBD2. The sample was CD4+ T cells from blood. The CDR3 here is CASSRGLAGKTDTQYF. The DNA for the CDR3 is TGTGCCAGCAGCCGGGGGCTAGCGGGAAAGACAGATACGCAGTATTTT.